This TCR beta chain was identified during a study of T cell responses to AZD1222 COVID-19 vaccine. On this clone itself: Other DNA sequences from this sample encode an identical CDR3 as well.

V was trimmed by 3 bases and J by 2 bases, leaving 11 bases between them. This CDR3 contains 15 residues. Germline CDR1 and CDR2: LNHDA and SQIVND (reference sequence). Sequencing used immunoSEQ multiplex PCR; TCRdb keeps in-frame clones, though not all of them. The sample holds 60,000 to 100,000 clones, around 92% seen once. Here the sequenced sample was peripheral blood, taken on day 0 of MenACWY control vaccination. The sequence derives from an adult in good health. The gene calls are TRBV19 and TRBJ1-5, with D tentatively TRBD1 (6 bases). The CDR3 sequence: CASSIGRGGNQPQHF. The CDR3 DNA follows: TGTGCCAGTAGTATTGGTAGGGGGGGCAATCAGCCCCAGCATTTT.